This TCR beta chain was sequenced during a study of blood T cells in healthy people across ages. The CDR3 totals 11 residues. With 8 bases removed from V and 5 bases from J, the gap between germline ends came to 10 bases. Germline CDR1 and CDR2: SGHTA and FQGNSA. Together with a sample-barcoded 5' primer, a J-beta primer mix was included in a second PCR lasting about 7 to 11 cycles. TCRdb reprocessed the 5' RACE reads with MiXCR, giving one entry per CDR3 protein. The sample includes 780,000 or so distinct CDR3 sequences, roughly 50% of them seen just once. The rearrangement uses TRBV7-2 and TRBJ2-7, with D maybe TRBD2 (6 bases). The source material was blood. The source of this sequence is an elderly man in good health. CDR3 nucleotides: TGTGCCAGCGGGAGGCGGGACGAGCAGTACTTC. Protein product: CASGRRDEQYF.